This is a list of T cell receptor beta chains from one sample in a study of Ad26.COV2.S vaccination and SARS-CoV-2 variants. Sequenced by immunoSEQ multiplex PCR; TCRdb stores in-frame clones only, minus some. This sample yields 400,000 to 450,000 clones, of which over 75% are seen a single time; approximately 12% belongs to the top ten. The material was peripheral blood, obtained in a trial of Ad26.COV2.S vaccine versus placebo. These receptors were obtained from a person aged 18-65 years who received the Ad26.COV2.S COVID-19 vaccine or a placebo. Both conserved end residues are part of each CDR3. A D gene is named only where the DNA matches it firmly. Not all rows give a size; the values are once, few, many and, for expanded clones, a class.

D: TRBD1
size: -
J: TRBJ1-1
V: TRBV19
length: 19
CDR3: CASTWGLGQGGSRNTEAFF
DNA: TGTGCCAGTACTTGGGGCCTCGGCCAGGGGGGGAGTAGGAACACTGAAGCTTTCTTT

D: -
size: -
J: TRBJ1-2
V: TRBV30
length: 17
CDR3: CAWSVLRQDLIVYGYTF
DNA: TGTGCCTGGAGTGTACTAAGACAAGATTTGATAGTCTATGGCTACACCTTC

D: -
size: -
J: TRBJ2-3
V: TRBV5-6
length: 17
CDR3: CASSLALTGSSTDTQYF
DNA: TGTGCCAGCAGCTTGGCTTTAACAGGGTCGAGCACAGATACGCAGTATTTT

D: -
size: -
J: TRBJ2-7
V: TRBV3-1/TRBV3-2
length: 15
CDR3: CASSQTLAPLYEQYF
DNA: TGTGCCAGCAGCCAAACCTTAGCCCCACTCTACGAGCAGTACTTC

D: -
size: -
J: TRBJ1-1
V: TRBV9
length: 13
CDR3: CASSPTASPEAFF
DNA: TGTGCCAGCAGCCCCACGGCCAGTCCTGAAGCTTTCTTT

D: -
size: -
J: TRBJ1-5
V: TRBV19
length: 12
CDR3: CATKDGNQPQHF
DNA: TGTGCCACCAAGGACGGCAATCAGCCCCAGCATTTT

D: -
size: -
J: TRBJ2-7
V: TRBV4-3
length: 15
CDR3: CASSQTGDSSYEQYF
DNA: TGCGCCAGCAGCCAAACGGGGGACAGCTCCTACGAGCAGTACTTC

D: -
size: -
J: TRBJ1-5
V: TRBV18
length: 16
CDR3: CASSPSAGPSNQPQHF
DNA: TGTGCCAGCTCACCATCGGCAGGTCCTTCCAATCAGCCCCAGCATTTT

D: TRBD1
size: -
J: TRBJ2-3
V: TRBV9
length: 15
CDR3: CASSVVGQGSDTQYF
DNA: TGTGCCAGCAGCGTAGTGGGACAGGGGTCAGATACGCAGTATTTT

D: TRBD1
size: -
J: TRBJ1-2
V: TRBV4-2
length: 15
CDR3: CASSQDPGTGDGYTF
DNA: TGTGCCAGCAGCCAAGATCCCGGGACAGGGGACGGCTACACCTTC

D: TRBD2
size: -
J: TRBJ2-1
V: TRBV20-1
length: 16
CDR3: CSASWGLAGEGNEQFF
DNA: TGCAGTGCTAGTTGGGGACTAGCGGGAGAGGGGAATGAGCAGTTCTTC

D: -
size: -
J: TRBJ2-2
V: TRBV30
length: 15
CDR3: CAWRVVLGDTGELFF
DNA: TGTGCCTGGAGAGTAGTACTAGGGGACACCGGGGAGCTGTTTTTT

D: -
size: -
J: TRBJ2-5
V: TRBV30
length: 13
CDR3: CAWSGTGFGTQYF
DNA: TGTGCCTGGAGTGGTACGGGGTTTGGGACCCAGTACTTC

D: -
size: -
J: TRBJ2-1
V: TRBV4-3
length: 15
CDR3: CASSQESGTYNEQFF
DNA: TGCGCCAGCAGCCAAGAAAGCGGAACCTACAATGAGCAGTTCTTC

D: TRBD2
size: -
J: TRBJ2-1
V: TRBV4-1
length: 15
CDR3: CASSSRPGTSTEQFF
DNA: TGCGCCAGCAGCTCTCGACCCGGGACTAGCACTGAGCAGTTCTTC

D: -
size: -
J: TRBJ1-3
V: TRBV12-3/TRBV12-4
length: 12
CDR3: CASGPQGNTIYF
DNA: TGTGCCAGCGGACCCCAGGGAAACACCATATATTTT

D: -
size: -
J: TRBJ2-1
V: TRBV24-1
length: 17
CDR3: CATSDTPMGRAFNEQFF
DNA: TGTGCCACCAGTGATACGCCCATGGGGAGAGCTTTCAATGAGCAGTTCTTC

D: -
size: -
J: TRBJ1-1
V: TRBV19
length: 14
CDR3: CASSMYDGNTEAFF
DNA: TGTGCCAGTAGTATGTACGACGGGAACACTGAAGCTTTCTTT

D: -
size: few
J: TRBJ2-1
V: TRBV18
length: 13
CDR3: CASSPVGWNEQFF
DNA: TGTGCCAGCTCACCAGTGGGCTGGAATGAGCAGTTCTTC

D: TRBD1
size: once
J: TRBJ2-3
V: TRBV29-1
length: 15
CDR3: CSVEDRRTSTDTQYF
DNA: TGCAGCGTCGAGGACAGGAGGACTAGCACAGATACGCAGTATTTT

D: -
size: once
J: TRBJ1-2
V: TRBV15
length: 18
CDR3: CATSRAGEDKGDNYGYTF
DNA: TGTGCCACCAGCAGAGCGGGGGAGGACAAGGGAGATAACTATGGCTACACCTTC

D: TRBD2
size: -
J: TRBJ2-5
V: TRBV6-5
length: 14
CDR3: CASSYRGDQETQYF
DNA: TGTGCCAGCAGTTACCGGGGGGACCAAGAGACCCAGTACTTC

D: -
size: once
J: TRBJ2-7
V: TRBV10-3
length: 13
CDR3: CAISELQGYEQYF
DNA: TGTGCCATCAGTGAGTTACAGGGCTACGAGCAGTACTTC

D: -
size: few
J: TRBJ1-6
V: TRBV28
length: 13
CDR3: CASSSGYNSPLHF
DNA: TGTGCCAGCAGTTCAGGTTATAATTCACCCCTCCACTTT

D: TRBD1
size: -
J: TRBJ2-2
V: TRBV27
length: 15
CDR3: CASSQRQGGGGELFF
DNA: TGTGCCAGCAGTCAACGACAGGGGGGAGGCGGGGAGCTGTTTTTT

D: -
size: once
J: TRBJ1-2
V: TRBV24-1
length: 14
CDR3: CATSDLRDNYGYTF
DNA: TGTGCCACCAGTGATTTGAGGGACAACTATGGCTACACCTTC

D: -
size: -
J: TRBJ2-3
V: TRBV18
length: 15
CDR3: CASSDQRGSTDTQYF
DNA: TGTGCCAGCTCAGACCAAAGGGGGAGCACAGATACGCAGTATTTT

D: -
size: -
J: TRBJ2-2
V: TRBV13
length: 15
CDR3: CASSLGLKNTGELFF
DNA: TGTGCCAGCAGCTTAGGGCTCAAGAACACCGGGGAGCTGTTTTTT

D: TRBD1
size: -
J: TRBJ2-2
V: TRBV18
length: 16
CDR3: CASSPPTGGNTGELFF
DNA: TGTGCCAGCTCACCCCCGACAGGGGGGAACACCGGGGAGCTGTTTTTT

D: TRBD2
size: -
J: TRBJ2-7
V: TRBV7-8
length: 14
CDR3: CASSKGLGSYEQYF
DNA: TGTGCCAGCAGCAAGGGACTAGGTTCCTACGAGCAGTACTTC

D: -
size: few
J: TRBJ2-1
V: TRBV7-7
length: 13
CDR3: CASSLAQGNEQFF
DNA: TGTGCCAGCAGCTTAGCGCAGGGGAATGAGCAGTTCTTC

D: TRBD2
size: -
J: TRBJ2-1
V: TRBV5-4
length: 15
CDR3: CASSARTSGDNEQFF
DNA: TGTGCCAGCAGCGCACGGACTAGCGGGGACAATGAGCAGTTCTTC

D: -
size: -
J: TRBJ2-5
V: TRBV4-1
length: 13
CDR3: CASSQVASETQYF
DNA: TGCGCCAGCAGCCAAGTAGCGAGCGAGACCCAGTACTTC

D: -
size: -
J: TRBJ1-1
V: TRBV10-3
length: 14
CDR3: CAISDSGVVAEAFF
DNA: TGTGCCATCAGTGATTCAGGGGTTGTAGCTGAAGCTTTCTTT

D: TRBD2
size: -
J: TRBJ2-5
V: TRBV3-1/TRBV3-2
length: 16
CDR3: CASSQERVAGGETQYF
DNA: TGTGCCAGCAGCCAAGAGCGGGTAGCGGGAGGTGAGACCCAGTACTTC

D: -
size: -
J: TRBJ1-6
V: TRBV5-4
length: 16
CDR3: CASSMIQEINNSPLHF
DNA: TGTGCCAGCAGTATGATCCAGGAGATTAATAATTCACCCCTCCACTTT

D: TRBD1
size: -
J: TRBJ2-7
V: TRBV4-3
length: 16
CDR3: CASSQYQGARIYEQYF
DNA: TGCGCCAGCAGCCAATACCAGGGGGCGCGAATTTACGAGCAGTACTTC

D: -
size: -
J: TRBJ2-1
V: TRBV20-1
length: 11
CDR3: CSATKDREQFF
DNA: TGCAGTGCTACTAAAGACAGGGAGCAGTTCTTC

D: -
size: -
J: TRBJ2-1
V: TRBV9
length: 15
CDR3: CASSGSGVGGNEQFF
DNA: TGTGCCAGCAGCGGGAGCGGGGTAGGGGGGAATGAGCAGTTCTTC

D: -
size: -
J: TRBJ1-3
V: TRBV7-9
length: 14
CDR3: CASSLSGTGNTIYF
DNA: TGTGCCAGCAGCTTATCAGGGACTGGAAACACCATATATTTT

D: TRBD1
size: -
J: TRBJ1-1
V: TRBV2
length: 14
CDR3: CASRGTAMNTEAFF
DNA: TGTGCCAGCAGGGGGACAGCAATGAACACTGAAGCTTTCTTT

D: -
size: once
J: TRBJ1-5
V: TRBV5-1
length: 18
CDR3: CASSRSPGAQYSNQPQHF
DNA: TGCGCCAGCAGCCGTTCTCCAGGGGCCCAATATAGCAATCAGCCCCAGCATTTT

D: TRBD1
size: -
J: TRBJ2-7
V: TRBV4-1
length: 15
CDR3: CASSQGGQGWNEQYF
DNA: TGCGCCAGCAGCCAAGGAGGACAGGGTTGGAACGAGCAGTACTTC

D: TRBD2
size: -
J: TRBJ2-1
V: TRBV28
length: 14
CDR3: CASSLTSANNEQFF
DNA: TGTGCCAGCAGTTTAACTAGCGCCAACAATGAGCAGTTCTTC

D: -
size: -
J: TRBJ1-2
V: TRBV28
length: 12
CDR3: CASSFVPDGYTF
DNA: TGTGCCAGCAGTTTTGTGCCGGATGGCTACACCTTC

D: -
size: once
J: TRBJ2-3
V: TRBV3-1/TRBV3-2
length: 15
CDR3: CASSQTGKRSDTQYF
DNA: TGTGCCAGCAGCCAAACAGGGAAGAGATCAGATACGCAGTATTTT

D: -
size: -
J: TRBJ1-1
V: TRBV29-1
length: 12
CDR3: CSVEDWRLAAFF
DNA: TGCAGCGTTGAAGATTGGAGATTGGCCGCTTTCTTT

D: -
size: -
J: TRBJ1-1
V: TRBV30
length: 12
CDR3: CAWGRTDTEAFF
DNA: TGTGCCTGGGGGAGGACCGACACTGAAGCTTTCTTT

D: -
size: -
J: TRBJ1-6
V: TRBV11-2
length: 14
CDR3: CASSSRAFNSPLHF
DNA: TGTGCCAGCAGCTCGAGGGCCTTTAATTCACCCCTCCACTTT

D: -
size: -
J: TRBJ1-2
V: TRBV7-9
length: 19
CDR3: CASSPGGGAIGSGFYGYTF
DNA: TGTGCCAGCAGTCCGGGAGGGGGTGCGATAGGATCGGGTTTCTATGGCTACACCTTC

D: TRBD2
size: -
J: TRBJ2-3
V: TRBV5-1
length: 17
CDR3: CASSLRLAGTSTDTQYF
DNA: TGCGCCAGCAGCTTGAGGCTAGCGGGGACTAGCACAGATACGCAGTATTTT

D: TRBD2
size: -
J: TRBJ2-1
V: TRBV30
length: 11
CDR3: CGLAVINEQFF
DNA: TGTGGACTAGCAGTGATAAATGAGCAGTTCTTC

D: TRBD2
size: -
J: TRBJ2-2
V: TRBV3-1/TRBV3-2
length: 21
CDR3: CASSQEAPSSGRATGTGELFF
DNA: TGTGCCAGCAGCCAAGAAGCCCCCTCTAGCGGGAGGGCCACAGGCACCGGGGAGCTGTTTTTT